A selection of T cell receptor beta chains follows, all from one sample in a study of T cell responses to AZD1222 COVID-19 vaccine. Profiling relied on immunoSEQ multiplex PCR, and the TCRdb table lists in-frame clones only, not all of them. Of around 140,000 clones listed, approximately 85% are singletons. The material was peripheral blood, obtained 28 days after the second dose of the MenACWY control vaccine. The receptors were sampled from an adult who received the MenACWY meningococcal vaccine as a control. CDR3s include the opening cysteine and the closing phenylalanine or tryptophan. The order of the fields is V gene, clone size, J gene, D gene, CDR3 length, CDR3 protein, CDR3 DNA. D genes are given only for firm matches. For some rows the clone size is stated as once, few or many, or as a class when expanded; others skip it.

TRBV7-3	.	TRBJ2-3	.	15	CASSSAGGYTDTQYF	TGTGCCAGCAGCTCGGCTGGCGGGTACACAGATACGCAGTATTTT
TRBV19	.	TRBJ1-2	.	13	CASSWTSNYGYTF	TGTGCCAGTAGTTGGACCTCAAACTATGGCTACACCTTC
TRBV27	.	TRBJ2-6	.	14	CASSLLTGANVLTF	TGTGCCAGCAGTTTATTGACCGGGGCCAACGTCCTGACTTTC
TRBV3-1/TRBV3-2	.	TRBJ1-2	.	14	CASSPTRTLYGYTF	TGTGCCAGCAGCCCGACCAGAACCCTCTATGGCTACACCTTC
TRBV19	.	TRBJ2-7	.	16	CASSTPGPFDNYEQYF	TGTGCCAGTAGTACTCCGGGACCGTTTGATAACTACGAGCAGTACTTC
TRBV28	.	TRBJ1-2	.	15	CASSERPYPYEGYTF	TGTGCCAGCAGTGAACGGCCCTACCCTTACGAGGGCTACACCTTC
TRBV12-5	.	TRBJ2-2	.	12	CASGWGAGELFF	TGTGCTAGTGGTTGGGGGGCCGGGGAGCTGTTTTTT
TRBV2	.	TRBJ2-1	.	10	CASRVKEQFF	TGTGCCAGCAGAGTTAAGGAGCAGTTCTTC
TRBV9	.	TRBJ2-7	TRBD1	14	CASSARQGTYEQYF	TGTGCCAGCAGCGCCCGACAGGGGACCTACGAGCAGTACTTC
TRBV5-1	once	TRBJ2-1	.	12	CASSFDTGREFF	TGCGCCAGCAGCTTCGACACCGGCAGAGAGTTCTTC
TRBV6-2/TRBV6-3	.	TRBJ2-5	.	12	CASSYSLETQYF	TGTGCCAGCAGTTACTCACTCGAGACCCAGTACTTC
TRBV11-3	.	TRBJ2-1	TRBD1	16	CASSVRTGGTYNEQFF	TGTGCCAGCAGCGTCCGGACAGGGGGAACCTACAATGAGCAGTTCTTC
TRBV9	.	TRBJ2-2	.	15	CASSVGGPTSGELFF	TGTGCCAGCAGCGTAGGTGGGCCAACCAGCGGGGAGCTGTTTTTT
TRBV23-1	.	TRBJ1-1	.	14	CAYPRRQMNTEAFF	TGCGCCTACCCGCGGAGACAGATGAACACTGAAGCTTTCTTT
TRBV5-1	.	TRBJ2-2	.	12	CASRQNTGELFF	TGCGCCAGCAGACAGAACACCGGGGAGCTGTTTTTT
TRBV5-5	.	TRBJ1-2	TRBD1	14	CASSFQDRGRGYTF	TGTGCCAGCAGCTTCCAGGACAGGGGGAGAGGCTACACCTTC
TRBV19	.	TRBJ1-2	TRBD1	13	CASRQGTAYGYTF	TGTGCCAGTAGGCAGGGGACAGCCTATGGCTACACCTTC
TRBV11-2	.	TRBJ2-5	.	14	CASSLTLATETQYF	TGTGCCAGCAGCTTAACGCTAGCAACGGAGACCCAGTACTTC
TRBV7-9	.	TRBJ2-5	TRBD2	15	CASSSGTSGASTQYF	TGTGCCAGCAGCTCCGGGACTAGCGGTGCGAGCACCCAGTACTTC
TRBV11-3	.	TRBJ2-5	.	15	CASSLDGRVGETQYF	TGTGCCAGCAGCTTAGATGGCAGGGTGGGAGAGACCCAGTACTTC
TRBV7-9	.	TRBJ2-3	.	14	CASSFESSTDTQYF	TGTGCCAGCAGCTTTGAAAGCTCCACAGATACGCAGTATTTT
TRBV7-9	.	TRBJ2-7	.	14	CASSLGISSYEQYF	TGTGCCAGCAGCTTAGGGATCAGCTCCTACGAGCAGTACTTC
TRBV5-1	.	TRBJ1-1	.	13	CASSFGGAAEAFF	TGCGCCAGCAGCTTCGGGGGGGCCGCTGAAGCTTTCTTT
TRBV29-1	.	TRBJ2-1	.	14	CSVSAPNSYNEQFF	TGCAGCGTTTCCGCCCCCAACAGCTACAATGAGCAGTTCTTC
TRBV5-4	.	TRBJ2-1	.	14	CASSLTIPDNEQFF	TGTGCCAGCAGCTTGACTATCCCGGACAATGAGCAGTTCTTC
TRBV19	.	TRBJ2-5	.	13	CASTDTGQETQYF	TGTGCCAGTACCGACACAGGTCAAGAGACCCAGTACTTC
TRBV7-2	.	TRBJ1-2	.	16	CASSLSGRSLIHGYTF	TGTGCCAGCAGCTTATCTGGCAGGTCCCTTATTCATGGCTACACCTTC
TRBV19	.	TRBJ1-5	TRBD1	15	CASSPGQGGHQPQHF	TGTGCCAGTAGCCCTGGACAGGGTGGCCATCAGCCCCAGCATTTT
TRBV5-1	.	TRBJ1-1	.	12	CASSLEGTEAFF	TGCGCCAGCAGCTTGGAAGGCACTGAAGCTTTCTTT
TRBV28	.	TRBJ1-2	.	12	CASRDSNYGYTF	TGTGCCAGCAGGGACAGTAACTATGGCTACACCTTC
TRBV5-6	.	TRBJ1-2	TRBD1	14	CASSRDRGLYGYTF	TGTGCCAGCAGCCGGGACAGGGGGCTCTATGGCTACACCTTC
TRBV18	.	TRBJ2-7	TRBD1	14	CASSPDRGGYEQYF	TGTGCCAGCTCCCCGGACAGGGGCGGATACGAGCAGTACTTC
TRBV5-1	.	TRBJ1-2	TRBD1	15	CASRPDPGGDYGYTF	TGCGCCAGCAGGCCGGACCCAGGGGGCGACTATGGCTACACCTTC
TRBV6-2/TRBV6-3	.	TRBJ2-7	.	15	CASSYPRDLYYEQYF	TGTGCCAGCAGTTACCCCCGGGACCTGTACTACGAGCAGTACTTC
TRBV2	.	TRBJ1-3	.	15	CASLGPAPISNTIYF	TGTGCCAGCCTCGGGCCAGCACCCATTTCAAACACCATATATTTT
TRBV6-5	few	TRBJ2-2	.	15	CASSTSGQNTGELFF	TGTGCCAGCAGTACCTCGGGACAGAACACCGGGGAGCTGTTTTTT
TRBV4-2	.	TRBJ2-2	.	19	CASSQDSVSGAANTGELFF	TGTGCCAGCAGCCAAGATAGCGTTTCGGGAGCGGCGAACACCGGGGAGCTGTTTTTT
TRBV7-8	.	TRBJ2-3	TRBD1	14	CASSLDRGKDTQYF	TGTGCCAGCAGCTTGGACAGGGGGAAGGATACGCAGTATTTT
TRBV3-1/TRBV3-2	.	TRBJ1-6	TRBD1	16	CASSQDPDRDNSPLHF	TGTGCCAGCAGCCAAGATCCCGACAGGGATAATTCACCCCTCCACTTT
TRBV5-5	.	TRBJ1-1	TRBD1	12	CASSLGQGKAFF	TGTGCCAGCAGCTTAGGACAGGGGAAGGCTTTCTTT
TRBV7-3	.	TRBJ2-7	.	13	CASSSQQGTEQYF	TGTGCCAGCAGCTCTCAACAGGGTACCGAGCAGTACTTC
TRBV7-9	.	TRBJ2-3	.	15	CASSLSVRYLDTQYF	TGTGCCAGCAGCTTAAGCGTCCGATACTTGGATACGCAGTATTTT
TRBV7-8	.	TRBJ2-5	.	13	CASSRVSGETQYF	TGTGCCAGCAGCCGCGTGAGTGGAGAGACCCAGTACTTC
TRBV9	.	TRBJ2-2	.	14	CASSDSANTGELFF	TGTGCCAGCAGCGACAGCGCGAACACCGGGGAGCTGTTTTTT
TRBV27	once	TRBJ1-2	TRBD1	15	CASSLNRDRDTGYTF	TGTGCCAGCAGTCTAAACCGGGACAGGGATACAGGCTACACCTTC
TRBV5-1	few	TRBJ1-4	TRBD1	15	CASSMAGGAAQVLFF	TGCGCCAGCAGCATGGCAGGGGGCGCAGCTCAAGTTCTGTTTTTT
TRBV12-3/TRBV12-4	once	TRBJ2-5	.	13	CASSFRQEETQYF	TGTGCCAGCAGTTTTAGGCAGGAAGAGACCCAGTACTTC
TRBV6-1	.	TRBJ1-5	TRBD1	13	CASTGVSNQPQHF	TGTGCCAGTACAGGGGTTAGCAATCAGCCCCAGCATTTT
TRBV28	.	TRBJ1-5	.	13	CASSLLGGQPQHF	TGTGCCAGCAGTTTATTAGGGGGTCAGCCCCAGCATTTT
TRBV7-6	.	TRBJ2-5	TRBD1	16	CASSLGQGWFGETQYF	TGTGCCAGCAGCTTAGGACAGGGGTGGTTTGGGGAGACCCAGTACTTC
TRBV11-2	.	TRBJ1-1	.	13	CASSPRALAEAFF	TGTGCCAGCAGCCCCCGGGCTCTGGCTGAAGCTTTCTTT
TRBV9	.	TRBJ2-3	.	15	CASSVATWAADTQYF	TGTGCCAGCAGCGTAGCTACGTGGGCGGCAGATACGCAGTATTTT
TRBV29-1	.	TRBJ2-3	.	14	CSVRSGANTDTQYF	TGCAGCGTGAGGTCGGGGGCAAACACAGATACGCAGTATTTT
TRBV11-2	.	TRBJ2-1	TRBD1	14	CASSSRTGGNEQFF	TGTGCCAGCAGCTCAAGGACAGGGGGTAATGAGCAGTTCTTC
TRBV11-2	.	TRBJ1-6	.	14	CASSGETGNSPLHF	TGTGCCAGCAGCGGGGAAACAGGGAATTCACCCCTCCACTTT
TRBV28	.	TRBJ1-1	.	12	CASRDMNTEAFF	TGTGCCAGCAGAGACATGAACACTGAAGCTTTCTTT